These 15 T cell receptor beta chains were all obtained from the same sample, sequenced in a study of blood T cell repertoires in COVID-19. Sequenced by immunoSEQ multiplex PCR; TCRdb stores in-frame clones only, minus some. This repertoire shows about 54,000 clones, approximately 90% found once; its top ten account for around 27%. Sequenced input: peripheral blood. These receptors were taken from a human donor in a cohort sampled during active COVID-19.

This clone was seen only once. V usage is TRBV2 and J usage is TRBJ1-4; TRBD1 aligns across 8 bases. Germline V lookup: CDR1 SNHLY, CDR2 FYNNEI. The CDR3 totals 14 residues. The junction had 2 bases not matched to a gene; V was cut back by 4 bases and J by 4 bases. This chain's CDR3 is CASSVTGVNEKLFF. In DNA form, the CDR3 reads TGTGCCAGCAGTGTGACAGGGGTTAATGAAAAACTGTTTTTT.

The CDR3 spells CASSDGTYYYNEQFF. CDR3 nucleotides: TGTGCCAGCAGCGACGGGACTTACTACTACAATGAGCAGTTCTTC. This sequence joins TRBV3-1 (or the pseudogene TRBV3-2) and TRBJ2-1; a weak D match, TRBD2 (6 bases). CDR1 LGHDT and CDR2 YNNKEL come from the germline V gene (reference sequence). Trimming left V 5 bases short and J 3 bases short, with 14 bases between. The CDR3 extends over 15 amino acids.

The V and J genes are TRBV29-1 and TRBJ1-1, with TRBD1 matching 8 bases. The length of the CDR3 is 14 residues. Unmatched junction bases numbered 6, after V lost 0 bases and J lost 6 bases. CDR1 SQVTM and CDR2 ANQGSEA come from the germline V gene. CDR3 amino acids: CSVEDRGRGPEAFF. The CDR3 nucleotides read TGCAGCGTTGAAGATCGAGGCAGGGGGCCTGAAGCTTTCTTT. The complete variable domain, with remaining parts taken from reference TRBV29-1 and TRBJ1-1, reads SAVISQKPSRDICQRGTSLTIQCQVDSQVTMMFWYRQQPGQSLTLIATANQGSEATYESGFVIDKFPISRPNLTFSTLTVSNMSPEDSSIYLCSVEDRGRGPEAFFGQGTRLTVV.

V gene TRBV7-9 combines with J gene TRBJ1-5, with TRBD1 matching 8 bases. The CDR3 sequence is 15 residues long. The J segment lost 7 bases and the V segment lost 5 bases, leaving 10 bases of the junction unmatched. From germline, CDR1 is SEHNR and CDR2 FQNEAQ (reference sequence). CDR3 sequence reads: CASSGGTGVNQPQHF. The DNA for the CDR3 is TGTGCCAGCAGCGGGGGGACAGGCGTGAACCAGCCCCAGCATTTT.

The V and J genes are TRBV6-6 and TRBJ2-7, with 8 bases that match TRBD2. The length of the CDR3 is 15 residues. CDR1 and CDR2 from the germline V gene are MNHNY and SVGAGI (reference sequence). The V gene end was trimmed by 2 bases and the J gene end by 0 bases; junction bases not matched to a gene: 3. The CDR3 is CASSYPSGFSYEQYF. CDR3 coding DNA: TGTGCCAGCAGTTACCCTAGCGGGTTCTCCTACGAGCAGTACTTC.

The chain joins TRBV10-3 to TRBJ1-5; 8 nucleotides agree with TRBD1. The germline gives CDR1 ENHRY, CDR2 SYGVKD. The V gene end was trimmed by 5 bases and the J gene end by 6 bases; junction bases not matched to a gene: 6. The CDR3 is made up of 14 amino acids. DNA of the CDR3: TGTGCCATCAGTCAGGGGGCTCTCGGTCAGCCCCAGCATTTT. It specifies CAISQGALGQPQHF.

J is TRBJ1-3 and V is TRBV14, with D unresolved. The CDR3 loop spans 16 amino acids. Trimming pared 4 bases from V and 0 bases from J, leaving 13 bases between. CDR1 is SGHDN, CDR2 FVKESK, per germline. The DNA for the CDR3 is TGTGCCAGCAGCCCACGTACAGCCAGCTCTGGAAACACCATATATTTT. Amino acids: CASSPRTASSGNTIYF.

This clone was seen a few times. The same CDR3 can be traced to other DNA sequences in this sample. The chain couples TRBV19 to TRBJ1-5, with D unclear. The V end was cut by 1 base, the J end by 3 bases, with 4 bases between. The CDR3 has 13 amino acids. Germline V gives CDR1 LNHDA, CDR2 SQIVND (reference sequence). CDR3 nucleotide sequence: TGTGCCAGTAGTATAGCCCTCAATCAGCCCCAGCATTTT. Translated, it gives CASSIALNQPQHF.

This clone was counted once. This chain connects TRBV5-1 to TRBJ1-2; 10 bases map to TRBD1. V lost 4 bases to trimming and J lost 4 bases; unmatched junction nucleotides: 7. The CDR3 consists of 15 residues. Germline loops: CDR1 SGHRS, CDR2 YFSETQ. CDR3 DNA sequence: TGCGCCAGCAGCAAGGGACAGGGGATATCCTATGGCTACACCTTC. Amino acid sequence: CASSKGQGISYGYTF. Filled out from reference TRBV5-1 and TRBJ1-2, the complete variable domain reads KAGVTQTPRYLIKTRGQQVTLSCSPISGHRSVSWYQQTPGQGLQFLFEYFSETQRNKGNFPGRFSGRQFSNSRSEMNVSTLELGDSALYLCASSKGQGISYGYTFGSGTRLTVV.

This sequence joins TRBV28 and TRBJ2-7, with TRBD1 identical over 9 bases. J gave up 5 bases and V 4 bases, and 6 bases lay outside the gene matches. This CDR3 contains 14 residues. Germline CDR1 reads MDHEN; CDR2 reads SYDVKM. In DNA form, the CDR3 reads TGTGCCAGCAGTTCCGGACAGGGGATCAACGAGCAGTACTTC. The encoded protein is CASSSGQGINEQYF.

The chain joins TRBV7-9 to TRBJ2-3, with TRBD2 matching over 10 bases. Germline assignment: CDR1 SEHNR and CDR2 FQNEAQ (reference sequence). V lost 3 bases and J lost 0; bases outside the gene matches: 12. This CDR3 is built from 19 residues. The CDR3 nucleotides read TGTGCCAGCAGCTTTCTCAGGACTAGCGGAACATCTAGCACAGATACGCAGTATTTT. As protein: CASSFLRTSGTSSTDTQYF.

The J gene is TRBJ2-7, the V gene TRBV5-4, with D tentatively TRBD1 (6 bases). This CDR3 is built from 15 residues. The V end was cut by 2 bases, the J end by 2 bases, with 14 bases between. Germline CDR1 is SGHNT and CDR2 is YYREEE (reference sequence). In DNA, the CDR3 is TGTGCCAGCAGCTTCGACAGGACCGCTACCTACGAGCAGTACTTC. It codes for CASSFDRTATYEQYF.

Here the CDR3 reads CASSRWQTPNYGYTF. As DNA, the CDR3 is TGTGCCAGCAGCCGCTGGCAGACACCTAACTATGGCTACACCTTC. The V and J genes are TRBV7-3 and TRBJ1-2, with D hard to call. The CDR3 runs 15 residues. Trimming cost V 5 bases and J 0 bases, with 13 bases left between them. The V gene's germline CDR1 is SGHTA and CDR2 FQGTGA.

The chain joins TRBV7-9 to TRBJ2-3; TRBD1 might be the D (6 bases). The germline V gene encodes CDR1 SEHNR and CDR2 FQNEAQ (reference sequence). The length of the CDR3 is 16 residues. Between the trimmed V and J ends, which lost 5 bases and 8 bases, there was a span of 23 bases. For the CDR3, the DNA is TGTGCCAGCAGCCCAGGGGTTGGGGCCGTCGAAGTTACGCAGTATTTT. This gives the protein CASSPGVGAVEVTQYF.

The J gene is TRBJ2-7, the V gene TRBV19; D perhaps matches TRBD1 (7 bases). Germline V gene data show CDR1 as LNHDA and CDR2 as SQIVND (reference sequence). The CDR3 sequence is 20 residues long. Trimming shortened V by 3 bases and J by 3 bases, and 30 bases separated the two germline ends. CDR3 nucleotide sequence: TGTGCCAGTAGTATGCTTCAGGGGCATCAGGGGGGCGGAACAATCTACGAGCAGTACTTC. The encoded protein is CASSMLQGHQGGGTIYEQYF.